This TCR delta chain emerged from a study of gamma-delta T cells after stem cell transplantation. TCRdb redid the clone calls on the RT-PCR reads with CATT. Of over 1,400 delta-chain clones in the sample, roughly 15% were seen once. Trimming took 1 base from V and 4 from J; bases not matched to a gene: 13. CDR1 and CDR2 from the germline V gene are GEAIGNYY and EKD. CDR3 length: 17 residues. This clone was observed a handful of times. Sequenced material: gamma-delta T cells. The J gene is TRDJ1, the V gene TRDV2, with 8 bases fitting TRDD3. This clonotype was obtained from a human donor. It is not recorded whose cells these are; they may come from a transplant donor. In nucleotides, the CDR3 is TGTGCCTGTGACACGCCCTGGGGGAACAAAACTAACGATAAACTCATCTTT. Protein: CACDTPWGNKTNDKLIF.